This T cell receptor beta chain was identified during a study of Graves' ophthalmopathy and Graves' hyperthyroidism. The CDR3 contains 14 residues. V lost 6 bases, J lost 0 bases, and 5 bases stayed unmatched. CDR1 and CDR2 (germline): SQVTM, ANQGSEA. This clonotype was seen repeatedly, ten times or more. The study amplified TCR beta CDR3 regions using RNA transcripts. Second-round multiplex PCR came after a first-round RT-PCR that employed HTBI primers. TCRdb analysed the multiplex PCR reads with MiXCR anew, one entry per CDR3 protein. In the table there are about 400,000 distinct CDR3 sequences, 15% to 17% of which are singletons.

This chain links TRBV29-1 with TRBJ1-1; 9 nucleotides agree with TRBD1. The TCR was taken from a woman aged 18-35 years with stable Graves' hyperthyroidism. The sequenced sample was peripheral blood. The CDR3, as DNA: TGCAGCGTGGACGGACAGGGGATGAACACTGAAGCTTTCTTT. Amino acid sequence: CSVDGQGMNTEAFF.